This TCR beta chain was recorded in a study of blood T cell repertoires in COVID-19. Study-level background: The United States, Italy and Spain supplied acute and convalescent COVID-19 samples.

Participants, roughly 18 to 89 years old, spanned 25 or so US areas. Donors were grouped by their self-reported clinical history. Clones were read by immunoSEQ multiplex PCR, and TCRdb kept only the in-frame ones, dropping some. The sample records some 250,000 clones, about 89% being singletons. V gave up 7 bases and J gave up 2 bases, with 12 bases separating them. The germline V gene has CDR1 SQVTM and CDR2 ANQGSEA. The CDR3 runs 13 residues. The chain is built from TRBV29-1 and TRBJ2-1; D unresolved. The source material was PBMCs or T cells enriched from blood (not recorded which). The clonotype comes from a man in his forties who had recovered from COVID-19. The CDR3 nucleotides read TGCAGCGGGATTAGCCAGACCTACAATGAGCAGTTCTTC. Amino acid sequence: CSGISQTYNEQFF.